These 31 T cell receptor beta chains were all obtained from the same sample, sequenced in a study of T cells after yellow fever vaccination. TCRdb called the 5' RACE reads again in MiXCR, with one record for every CDR3 protein. The sample carries some 320,000 distinct CDR3 sequences, around 8.6% recorded once. The source was CD4+ T cells sorted from PBMCs, collected 5 days after the yellow fever booster vaccination. Receptors were obtained from a man aged 18 to 29 who received the YFV17D yellow fever vaccine.

This clonotype showed up just a few times. The chain uses TRBV7-2 and TRBJ2-3; D may be TRBD2 (6 bases). This CDR3 spans 16 amino acids. Trimming left V 4 bases short and J 1 base short, with 15 bases between. Germline values: CDR1 SGHTA, CDR2 FQGNSA. The CDR3 nucleotides are TGTGCCAGCAGCTCGACTAGTGCGTGGGGCACAGATACGCAGTATTTT. Its translation: CASSSTSAWGTDTQYF.

Worth noting for this clonotype: A much larger clone is a single base away; this may be a read error. J is TRBJ1-1 and V is TRBV6-1; D might be TRBD1 (5 bases). V lost 5 bases, J lost 3 bases, and 10 bases lay in between. Looked up from germline, CDR1 is MNHNS and CDR2 is SASEGT. The CDR3 has 13 residues. CDR3 sequence: CASSRRGDTEAFF. The CDR3 DNA is TGTGCCAGCAGTCGTCGGGGGGACACTGAAGCTTTCTTT.

This clonotype was detected many times. CDR3 bases: TGCAGTGCTAGAGGCTCCGGGACTAGCGGGGGACCTAACACCGGGGAGCTGTTTTTT. This encodes CSARGSGTSGGPNTGELFF. V gene TRBV20-1 combines with J gene TRBJ2-2, with 14 bases lining up with TRBD2. V dropped 1 base and J dropped 2; count of bases not matched to a gene: 9. The CDR3 is 19 amino acids. Per the germline V gene, CDR1 is DFQATT and CDR2 is SNEGSKA (reference sequence).

DNA for the CDR3: TGCAGTGCCCAAGCTAGCGGGGGGTCCTTCGCGTACGAGCAGTACGTC. Its protein product is CSAQASGGSFAYEQYV. The chain has TRBV20-1 and TRBJ2-7, with TRBD2 matching over 11 bases. With 6 bases clipped from V and 4 bases from J, the junction kept 14 bases outside the gene matches. The CDR3 is 16 residues long. CDR1 is DFQATT, CDR2 SNEGSKA, per germline (reference sequence).

The chain employs TRBV20-1 and TRBJ2-7, with TRBD2 matching 14 bases. The V gene's germline CDR1 is DFQATT and CDR2 SNEGSKA (reference sequence). V dropped 5 bases and J dropped 3; count of bases not matched to a gene: 3. CDR3 length: 14 amino acids. CDR3 residues: CSAGLAGGDYEQYF. CDR3 DNA sequence: TGCAGTGCTGGACTAGCGGGGGGCGACTACGAGCAGTACTTC.

This clonotype was counted only a few times. The chain carries TRBV6-2 or TRBV6-3 and TRBJ2-7; no reliable D call. The length of the CDR3 is 12 residues. The germline V and J ends were trimmed by 4 bases and 1 base, with 5 bases remaining between them. CDR1 is MNHEY, CDR2 SVGEGT, per germline. CDR3 bases: TGTGCCAGCAGTTCTACGTCCTACGAGCAGTACGTC. Translating it yields CASSSTSYEQYV.

The genes are TRBV5-1 and TRBJ1-1, with D possibly being TRBD1 (5 bases). The germline V and J ends were trimmed by 2 bases and 1 base, with 12 bases remaining between them. CDR3 length: 15 residues. Germline CDR1 SGHRS, CDR2 YFSETQ. The CDR3 coding sequence is TGCGCCAGCAGCTTCGATGGGGGTGGGAACACTGAAGCTTTCTTT. Translation: CASSFDGGGNTEAFF.

This chain uses TRBV6-1 with TRBJ1-6; TRBD1 agrees at 10 bases. This CDR3 comprises 16 residues. The V segment lost 6 bases and the J segment 10 bases; nucleotides outside the gene matches: 12. Germline V gene data show CDR1 as MNHNS and CDR2 as SASEGT. Here the CDR3 DNA reads TGTGCCAGCAGCAACCGGGACAGGGGTTTGAACTCACCCCTCCACTTT. Translated: CASSNRDRGLNSPLHF.

This rearrangement joins TRBV19 to TRBJ1-1; D is undetermined. The CDR3 runs 14 residues. The V gene lost 7 bases and the J gene lost 0 bases, with 12 bases spanning the gap. Germline values: CDR1 LNHDA, CDR2 SQIVND (reference sequence). The CDR3 DNA is TGTGCCAGTACCGGGAGAGGGCTGAACACTGAAGCTTTCTTT. This gives the protein CASTGRGLNTEAFF.

The chain joins TRBV7-6 to TRBJ2-5; D possibly uses TRBD1 or TRBD2 (5 bases each). Trimming shortened V by 1 base and J by 5 bases, and 8 bases separated the two germline ends. CDR1 SGHVS and CDR2 FNYEAQ come from the germline V gene. CDR3 length: 13 amino acids. The CDR3 coding sequence is TGTGCCAGCAGCTTAGTAGGGGACGAGACCCAGTACTTC. Translation gives CASSLVGDETQYF.

This clonotype was found a few times. This chain uses TRBV4-1 with TRBJ2-5; no clear D. The CDR3 loop spans 16 amino acids. Germline CDR1 reads MGHRA; CDR2 reads YSYEKL. Trimming removed 6 bases at V and 5 bases at J, with 22 bases between. The CDR3 is CASSGDGFSAPETQYF. CDR3 bases: TGCGCCAGCAGTGGAGACGGGTTCTCTGCGCCCGAGACCCAGTACTTC.

The chain links TRBV6-2 or TRBV6-3 to TRBJ2-2; the match to TRBD2 covers 12 bases. Germline values: CDR1 MNHEY, CDR2 SVGEGT. V lost 8 bases, J lost 6 bases, and 16 bases stayed unmatched. This CDR3 contains 18 residues. CDR3 protein: CASGLDRPSGGAAGELFF. CDR3 nucleotides: TGTGCCAGCGGACTCGATAGGCCTAGCGGGGGGGCGGCCGGGGAGCTGTTTTTT.

This clonotype was found a few times. This rearrangement joins TRBV7-9 to TRBJ1-3; 8 nucleotides match TRBD1. The CDR3 length is 15 residues. Germline CDR1 is SEHNR and CDR2 is FQNEAQ (reference sequence). V was pared by 5 bases and J by 4 bases, with 7 bases of the junction left unmatched. The CDR3 loop reads CASSRRTGMGNTIYF. The CDR3 region has the DNA TGTGCCAGCAGCCGACGGACAGGGATGGGAAACACCATATATTTT.

This chain connects TRBV12-3 or TRBV12-4 to TRBJ1-6; TRBD1 matches 9 bases. The CDR3 is 15 amino acids. J was trimmed by 8 bases and V by 1 base; bases with no gene match: 3. Here the CDR3 reads CASSLVTGGYSPLHF. For the CDR3, the DNA is TGTGCCAGCAGTTTAGTGACAGGGGGTTATTCACCCCTCCACTTT.

The table lists this clonotype with a few counts. V usage is TRBV11-2 and J usage is TRBJ2-3; 8 bases match TRBD2. The V segment lost 3 bases and the J segment 1 base; nucleotides outside the gene matches: 6. The germline CDR1 and CDR2 sequences are SGHAT and FQNNGV. The CDR3 is made up of 16 amino acids. CDR3 protein: CASSFYFSGGTDTQYF. CDR3 in DNA: TGTGCCAGCAGCTTCTATTTTAGCGGGGGCACAGATACGCAGTATTTT.

The V gene is TRBV7-3, the J gene TRBJ2-1, with D perhaps TRBD2 (8 bases). This CDR3 region has 17 residues. From germline, CDR1 is SGHTA and CDR2 FQGTGA. V dropped 1 base and J dropped 2 bases, with 15 bases sitting between them. The CDR3 DNA reads as TGTGCCAGCAGCTTAATCCCGGGAGGGGGCACCTACAATGAGCAGTTCTTC. Translation: CASSLIPGGGTYNEQFF.

This clonotype was seen only a few times. This chain connects TRBV7-8 to TRBJ2-7, with 9 bases identical to TRBD1. Germline V gene lookup returns CDR1 SGHVS and CDR2 FQNEAQ. The V gene end was trimmed by 5 bases and the J gene end by 1 base; junction bases not matched to a gene: 6. The CDR3 totals 15 residues. The CDR3 bases are TGTGCCAGCAGCACCGGGACAGGGCTATCCTACGAGCAGTACTTC. Translating gives CASSTGTGLSYEQYF.

This chain links TRBV7-9 with TRBJ2-7, with D possibly being TRBD2 (6 bases). V gave up 2 bases and J gave up 1 base, with 12 bases separating them. This CDR3 has 15 residues. Germline values: CDR1 SEHNR, CDR2 FQNEAQ (reference sequence). The CDR3 DNA is TGTGCCAGCAGCTTACTCGGGAGTCTTTCCTACGAGCAGTACGTC. This gives the protein CASSLLGSLSYEQYV.

This clonotype was found a few times. This sequence joins TRBV11-3 and TRBJ2-2, with a tentative D call TRBD2 (5 bases). The CDR3 has 15 residues. V lost 5 bases and J lost 10, with 20 bases in between. Germline-derived CDR1 and CDR2 are SGHNT and YENEEA. CDR3 amino acids: CASSLSWAGKSELFF. In DNA, the CDR3 is TGTGCCAGCAGCCTTAGTTGGGCGGGCAAGTCGGAGCTGTTTTTT. Supplemented by reference TRBV11-3 and TRBJ2-2, the full variable domain reads EAGVVQSPRYKIIEKKQPVAFWCNPISGHNTLYWYLQNLGQGPELLIRYENEEAVDDSQLPKDRFSAERLKGVDSTLKIQPAELGDSAVYLCASSLSWAGKSELFFGEGSRLTVL.

This clonotype showed up just a few times. The V gene is TRBV2, the J gene TRBJ2-7; D gene unclear. The CDR3 length is 15 residues. V gave up 2 bases and J gave up 8 bases, with 19 bases separating them. CDR1 is SNHLY, CDR2 FYNNEI, per germline. Here the CDR3 DNA reads TGTGCCAGCAGTGAATCCCCCACTTCCCAAGGGCAGCAGTACGTC. Amino acids: CASSESPTSQGQQYV.

The sample holds many counts of this clonotype. V and J are TRBV4-1 and TRBJ2-3, with 12 nucleotides matching TRBD2. The CDR3 loop spans 15 amino acids. The germline gives CDR1 MGHRA, CDR2 YSYEKL. V was pared by 2 bases and J by 7 bases, with 4 bases of the junction left unmatched. CDR3 loop: CASSQLAGGPNTQYF. CDR3 in DNA: TGCGCCAGCAGCCAACTAGCGGGGGGGCCGAATACGCAGTATTTT.

This chain connects TRBV3-1 to TRBJ2-5; D unresolved. Germline V gene lookup returns CDR1 LGHDT and CDR2 YNNKEL (reference sequence). The V end lost 2 bases, the J end lost 0 bases, and 7 bases lay between the germline ends. The CDR3 has 14 residues. The CDR3 here is CASSQPGHQETQYF. The CDR3 coding sequence is TGTGCCAGCAGCCAACCGGGCCACCAAGAGACCCAGTACTTC.

This clonotype was seen a few times. This rearrangement joins TRBV7-9 to TRBJ1-2, with no clear D. V lost 0 bases and J lost 6, with 5 bases in between. CDR3 length: 12 residues. Per germline, CDR1 SEHNR and CDR2 FQNEAQ (reference sequence). CDR3 amino acids: CASSLATDGYTF. CDR3 in DNA: TGTGCCAGCAGCTTAGCGACCGATGGCTACACCTTC.

The rearrangement links TRBV6-2 or TRBV6-3 to TRBJ1-6; D call uncertain. The length of the CDR3 is 14 residues. Between the trimmed V and J ends, which lost 8 bases and 7 bases, there was a span of 15 bases. Germline V lookup: CDR1 MNHEY, CDR2 SVGEGT. CDR3 in amino acids: CASRPPGGNSPLHF. The DNA for the CDR3 is TGTGCCAGCCGGCCGCCGGGCGGAAATTCACCCCTCCACTTT.

This clonotype was observed a few times. This rearrangement joins TRBV18 to TRBJ2-7, with unresolved D. Germline V CDR1 and CDR2: KGHSH, LQKENI. Trimming stripped 2 bases from V and 3 bases from J, with 2 bases between. CDR3 length equals 11 residues. CDR3 coding DNA: TGTGCCAGCTCACCAGACTACGAGCAGTACTTC. Translation gives CASSPDYEQYF.

This clonotype was seen more than once but under ten times. This chain links TRBV5-1 with TRBJ2-5; 11 positions match TRBD2. Germline trimming cut 4 bases from V and 1 base from J; bases unmatched to any gene: 6. Germline CDR1 and CDR2: SGHRS and YFSETQ. The CDR3 loop spans 16 amino acids. The CDR3 DNA reads TGCGCCAGCAGCACTGGACTAGCGGGCCCCCAAGAGACCCAGTACTTC. Protein sequence: CASSTGLAGPQETQYF.

This chain connects TRBV7-2 to TRBJ2-6; 8 nucleotides agree with TRBD1. The CDR3 has 19 residues. V lost 5 bases, J lost 0 bases, and 12 bases stayed unmatched. Germline CDR1 SGHTA, CDR2 FQGNSA. CDR3 nucleotide sequence: TGTGCCAGCAGCCCCCAGGGGGCCGTGAGAAACTCTGGGGCCAACGTCCTGACTTTC. Translated, it gives CASSPQGAVRNSGANVLTF.

This rearrangement joins TRBV3-1 to TRBJ2-1; 11 bases are shared with TRBD2. The CDR3 has 16 amino acids. Germline V CDR1 and CDR2: LGHDT, YNNKEL (reference sequence). Unmatched junction bases numbered 4, after V lost 1 base and J lost 5 bases. The CDR3 bases are TGTGCCAGCAGCCAAGCGGGACTAGCGGACAACAATGAGCAGTTCTTC. It encodes CASSQAGLADNNEQFF.

The chain employs TRBV6-5 and TRBJ2-3; either TRBD1 or TRBD2 may supply D (5 bases each). Germline V CDR1 and CDR2: MNHEY, SVGAGI. CDR3 length equals 15 residues. The ends were cut back, 3 bases at V and 2 bases at J, with 12 bases in the middle. CDR3 in DNA: TGTGCCAGCAGTTATCAATCGGGGCACACAGATACGCAGTATTTT. It encodes CASSYQSGHTDTQYF.

The chain has TRBV7-2 and TRBJ1-1, with 7 bases fitting TRBD1. The CDR3 is 16 amino acids. The J segment lost 0 bases and the V segment lost 3 bases, leaving 7 bases of the junction unmatched. CDR1 is SGHTA and CDR2 is FQGNSA in the germline V gene. The CDR3 DNA sequence: TGTGCCAGCAGCTTTGGACAGGCGTTCATGAACACTGAAGCTTTCTTT. It translates to CASSFGQAFMNTEAFF.

This clonotype came up a few times. V gene TRBV6-5 combines with J gene TRBJ1-2; 7 positions agree with TRBD1. V dropped 3 bases and J dropped 8; count of bases not matched to a gene: 12. The CDR3 is 15 residues long. Germline V gene sequence: CDR1 MNHEY, CDR2 SVGAGI. CDR3 in amino acids: CASSYEGTGVRGYTF. In DNA, the CDR3 is TGTGCCAGCAGTTATGAAGGAACAGGGGTACGAGGCTACACCTTC.